This paragraph reports one T cell receptor (beta chain). Antigen unknown. The data belong to a study of cytomegalovirus exposure and HLA in healthy donors. Across the study: A preliminary data release comprised around 85 million unique TCRs obtained from HLA-typed donors. Study-wide results and caveats: A later analysis reportedly identified an Asian-associated ancestry cluster as carrying fewer N-insertions than the roughly 600-donor mean. The study put under 200 TCR beta chains on its list as cytomegalovirus-associated. Being productive about 87% or about 30% of the time was typical of most TCR beta V segments in an earlier analysis.

The PCR was carried out with 60 Vbeta primers and 13 Jbeta primers. Produced via immunoSEQ multiplex PCR; TCRdb's table is partial and in-frame only. The repertoire has around 160,000 clones, roughly four fifths of them found once; the top ten carry approximately 1%. With V trimmed by 5 bases and J by 2 bases, 4 bases remained unmatched. CDR1 and CDR2 from the germline V gene are MNHEY and SMNVEV (reference sequence). The CDR3 runs 14 residues. The chain uses TRBV27 and TRBJ2-3; 7 nucleotides align to TRBD2. The specimen was PBMCs. This TCR was recovered from a middle-aged woman in good health and CMV-seronegative. The CDR3 region is CASSLRLATDTQYF. The CDR3 bases are TGTGCCAGCAGTCTCAGACTAGCCACAGATACGCAGTATTTT.